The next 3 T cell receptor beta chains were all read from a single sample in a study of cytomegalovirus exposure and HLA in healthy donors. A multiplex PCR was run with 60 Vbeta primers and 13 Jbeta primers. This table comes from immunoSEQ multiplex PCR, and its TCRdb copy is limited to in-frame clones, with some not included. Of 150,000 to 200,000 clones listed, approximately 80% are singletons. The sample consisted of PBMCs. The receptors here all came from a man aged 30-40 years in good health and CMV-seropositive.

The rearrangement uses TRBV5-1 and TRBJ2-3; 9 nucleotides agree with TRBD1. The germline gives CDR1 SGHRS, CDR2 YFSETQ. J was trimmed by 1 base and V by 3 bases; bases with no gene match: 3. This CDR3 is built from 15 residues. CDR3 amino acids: CASSYRDRGTDTQYF. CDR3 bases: TGCGCCAGCAGCTACCGGGACAGGGGCACAGATACGCAGTATTTT.

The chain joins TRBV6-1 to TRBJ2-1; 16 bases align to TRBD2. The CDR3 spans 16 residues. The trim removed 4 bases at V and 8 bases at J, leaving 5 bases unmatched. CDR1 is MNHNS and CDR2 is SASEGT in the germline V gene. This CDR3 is CASSVTGLAGGDEQFF. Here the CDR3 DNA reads TGTGCCAGCAGTGTAACGGGACTAGCGGGAGGGGATGAGCAGTTCTTC.

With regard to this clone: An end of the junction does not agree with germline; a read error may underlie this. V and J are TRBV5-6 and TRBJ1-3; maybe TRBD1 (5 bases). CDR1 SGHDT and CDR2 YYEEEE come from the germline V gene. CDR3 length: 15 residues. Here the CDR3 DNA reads TGTGCCAGCAGCTTGGCGGGGGGTCCTGGAGACACCATATATTTT. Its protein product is CASSLAGGPGDTIYF.